The rows below give T cell receptor beta chains drawn from one sample of a study of T-cell reconstitution after alpha-beta-depleted transplantation in children. TCRdb passed the PCR reads through MiXCR, listing each CDR3 protein once. The data show around 800,000 distinct CDR3 sequences, roughly 15% seen once. Sequencing was performed on PBMCs, mostly from graft donor cells, taken 360 days after TCRalphabeta/CD19-depleted stem cell transplant. These receptors came from a male patient under 18 who had a stem cell transplant for acute lymphoblastic leukemia, so the T cells may come from the graft donor. The CDR3 runs from the conserved cysteine through the conserved F or W. The D gene is left open where the match is weak. Not every row has a clone size; where given, it reads once, few, many or a size class.

V gene	J gene	clone size	D gene	CDR3 protein	CDR3 DNA
TRBV7-8	TRBJ1-5	-	TRBD1	CASSLGLGQGSLHF	TGTGCCAGCAGCTTAGGCTTAGGACAGGGGTCTTTGCATTTT
TRBV29-1	TRBJ1-2	few	-	CSVEDQRGYTF	TGCAGCGTTGAAGATCAGCGGGGCTACACCTTC
TRBV10-3	TRBJ2-1	few	TRBD2	CAISSPGTSGLNEQFF	TGTGCCATCAGCTCCCCCGGGACTAGCGGGCTTAATGAGCAGTTCTTC
TRBV12-3/TRBV12-4	TRBJ2-7	many	TRBD2	CASSLARGTSGRAILYYEQYF	TGTGCCAGCAGTTTAGCCCGTGGGACTAGCGGGAGGGCCATCCTTTACTACGAGCAGTACTTC
TRBV12-3/TRBV12-4	TRBJ1-5	-	-	CASSQHMGVGQPQHF	TGTGCCAGCAGCCAACATATGGGGGTAGGTCAGCCCCAGCATTTT
TRBV10-3	TRBJ2-1	-	TRBD2	CATRTSGRIMEQFF	TGTGCCACCCGGACTAGCGGGCGGATTATGGAGCAGTTCTTC
TRBV27	TRBJ2-3	few	TRBD2	CASSSGTSGTATDTQYF	TGTGCCAGCAGTTCCGGGACTAGCGGGACTGCCACAGATACGCAGTATTTT
TRBV12-3/TRBV12-4	TRBJ1-1	many	TRBD1	CASSFARQGNTEAFF	TGTGCCAGCAGTTTCGCGAGACAGGGGAATACTGAAGCTTTCTTT
TRBV4-1	TRBJ1-1	few	-	CASSHIWGPNTEAFF	TGCGCCAGCAGCCACATTTGGGGACCGAACACTGAAGCTTTCTTT
TRBV29-1	TRBJ2-2	few	-	CSVSLRTNTGELFF	TGCAGCGTTTCTTTAAGGACGAACACCGGGGAGCTGTTTTTT
TRBV25-1	TRBJ2-2	few	-	CASSEGSGDPGELFF	TGTGCCAGCAGTGAAGGATCTGGGGACCCCGGGGAGCTGTTTTTT
TRBV15	TRBJ2-1	few	TRBD1	CATSLGQGSYNEQFF	TGTGCCACCAGCCTAGGACAGGGATCCTACAATGAGCAGTTCTTC
TRBV4-2	TRBJ2-3	-	TRBD2	CASSQEGLAGNHTQYF	TGTGCCAGCAGCCAAGAGGGACTAGCGGGCAACCATACGCAGTATTTT
TRBV28	TRBJ1-4	-	-	CASSLRTGGKLFF	TGTGCCAGCAGTTTAAGGACGGGGGGAAAACTGTTTTTT
TRBV4-1	TRBJ1-1	few	-	CASSRQGPAEAFF	TGCGCCAGCAGCCGCCAGGGGCCCGCTGAAGCTTTCTTT
TRBV11-2	TRBJ2-7	few	TRBD2	CASSLDPPSGITYEQYF	TGTGCCAGCAGCTTAGACCCCCCTAGCGGGATAACATACGAGCAGTACTTC
TRBV20-1	TRBJ2-5	-	-	CSASGHRQETQYF	TGCAGTGCTAGTGGGCATCGGCAAGAGACCCAGTACTTC
TRBV29-1	TRBJ2-5	-	-	CSVHDRRQETQYF	TGCAGCGTCCATGACAGGCGCCAAGAGACCCAGTACTTC
TRBV7-3	TRBJ2-1	-	TRBD2	CASSRPGTSGTNEQFF	TGTGCCAGCAGCCGCCCTGGGACTAGCGGGACGAATGAGCAGTTCTTC
TRBV4-1	TRBJ2-1	few	-	CASSQDRSGSYEQFF	TGCGCCAGCAGCCAAGATAGGTCTGGGTCTTATGAGCAGTTCTTC
TRBV11-2	TRBJ2-4	-	-	CASSSRDRRPKNIQYF	TGTGCCAGCAGCTCAAGGGACCGGCGGCCTAAAAACATTCAGTACTTC
TRBV12-3/TRBV12-4	TRBJ2-1	few	TRBD2	CASSLSGRLNEQFF	TGTGCCAGCAGTTTAAGCGGGAGATTAAATGAGCAGTTCTTC
TRBV20-1	TRBJ2-7	-	TRBD2	CSARVGLGRDGEQYF	TGCAGTGCTAGGGTTGGTCTCGGGAGGGACGGCGAGCAGTACTTC
TRBV19	TRBJ2-1	few	-	CASIGRWAGRSTNEQFF	TGTGCCAGTATTGGTCGGTGGGCGGGAAGGTCCACCAATGAGCAGTTCTTC
TRBV7-9	TRBJ1-3	-	TRBD1	CASSTPGQGSGNTIYF	TGTGCCAGCAGCACTCCGGGACAGGGGAGTGGAAACACCATATATTTT
TRBV29-1	TRBJ1-1	few	-	CSVDHREGGYEAFF	TGCAGCGTTGACCACAGGGAGGGAGGTTATGAAGCTTTCTTT
TRBV27	TRBJ1-1	few	-	CASSLPGLTEAFF	TGTGCCAGCAGTTTACCAGGGCTTACTGAAGCTTTCTTT
TRBV3-1	TRBJ2-5	-	-	CASSQGTNFQETQYF	TGTGCCAGCAGCCAAGGGACAAATTTCCAAGAGACCCAGTACTTC
TRBV4-1	TRBJ2-2	few	TRBD2	CASSQGGGRGPNTGELFF	TGCGCCAGCAGCCAAGGAGGCGGGAGAGGCCCGAACACCGGGGAGCTGTTTTTT
TRBV20-1	TRBJ1-1	-	TRBD1	CSAATGGMNTEAFF	TGCAGTGCTGCAACAGGGGGCATGAACACTGAAGCTTTCTTT
TRBV2	TRBJ2-5	few	TRBD1	CASSVGQTAWETQYF	TGTGCCAGCAGTGTGGGACAGACGGCTTGGGAGACCCAGTACTTC
TRBV5-1	TRBJ2-1	-	-	CASSLRGFSYNEQFF	TGCGCCAGCAGCCTACGGGGGTTCTCCTACAATGAGCAGTTCTTC